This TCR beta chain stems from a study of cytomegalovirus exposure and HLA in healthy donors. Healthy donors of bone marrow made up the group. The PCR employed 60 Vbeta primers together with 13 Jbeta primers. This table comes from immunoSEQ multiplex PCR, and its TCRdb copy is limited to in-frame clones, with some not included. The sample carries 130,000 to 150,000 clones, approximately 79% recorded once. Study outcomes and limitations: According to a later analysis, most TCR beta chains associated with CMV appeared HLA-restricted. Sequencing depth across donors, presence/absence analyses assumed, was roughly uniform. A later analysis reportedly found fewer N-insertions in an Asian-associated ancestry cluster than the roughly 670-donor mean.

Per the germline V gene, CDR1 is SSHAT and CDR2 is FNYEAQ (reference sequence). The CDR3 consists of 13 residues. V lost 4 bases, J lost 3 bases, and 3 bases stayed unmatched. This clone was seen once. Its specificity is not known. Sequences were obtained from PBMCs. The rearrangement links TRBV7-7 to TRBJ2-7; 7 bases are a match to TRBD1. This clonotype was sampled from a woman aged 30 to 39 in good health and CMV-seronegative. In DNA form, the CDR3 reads TGTGCCAGCAGCTCTGGGACAGACTACGAGCAGTACTTC. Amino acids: CASSSGTDYEQYF.